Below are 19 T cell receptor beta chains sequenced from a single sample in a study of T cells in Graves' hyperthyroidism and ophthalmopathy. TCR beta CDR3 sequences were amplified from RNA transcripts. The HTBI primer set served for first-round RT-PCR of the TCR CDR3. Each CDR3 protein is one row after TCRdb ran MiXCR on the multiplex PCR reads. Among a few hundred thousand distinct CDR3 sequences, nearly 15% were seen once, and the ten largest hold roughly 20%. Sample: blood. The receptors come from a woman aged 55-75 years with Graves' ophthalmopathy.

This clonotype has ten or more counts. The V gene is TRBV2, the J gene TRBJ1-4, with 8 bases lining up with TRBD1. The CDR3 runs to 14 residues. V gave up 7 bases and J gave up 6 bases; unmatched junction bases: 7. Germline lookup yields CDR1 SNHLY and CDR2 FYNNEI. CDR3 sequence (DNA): TGTGCCAGCAAAGAGGACAGGGTTGATGAAAAACTGTTTTTT. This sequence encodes CASKEDRVDEKLFF. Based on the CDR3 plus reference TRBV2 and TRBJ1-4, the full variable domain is EPEVTQTPSHQVTQMGQEVILRCVPISNHLYFYWYRQILGQKVEFLVSFYNNEISEKSEIFDDQFSVERPDGSNFTLKIRSTKLEDSAMYFCASKEDRVDEKLFFGSGTQLSVL.

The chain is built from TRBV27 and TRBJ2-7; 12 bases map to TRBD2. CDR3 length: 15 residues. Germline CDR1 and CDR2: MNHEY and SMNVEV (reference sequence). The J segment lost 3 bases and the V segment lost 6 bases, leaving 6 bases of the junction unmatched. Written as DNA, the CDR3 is TGTGCCAGCAGACCGACTAGCGGGAGAGGCTACGAGCAGTACTTC. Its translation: CASRPTSGRGYEQYF.

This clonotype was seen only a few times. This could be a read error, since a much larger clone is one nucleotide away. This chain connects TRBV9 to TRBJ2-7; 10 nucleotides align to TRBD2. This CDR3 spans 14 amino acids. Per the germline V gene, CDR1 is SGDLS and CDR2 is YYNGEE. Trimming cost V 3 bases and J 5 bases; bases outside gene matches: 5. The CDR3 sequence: CASSAGTSVHEQYF. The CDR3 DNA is TGTGCCAGCAGCGCCGGGACTAGCGTCCACGAGCAGTACTTC. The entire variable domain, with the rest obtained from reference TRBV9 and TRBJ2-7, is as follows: DSGVTQTPKHLITATGQRVTLRCSPRSGDLSVYWYQQSLDQGLQFLIQYYNGEERAKGNILERFSAQQFPDLHSELNLSSLELGDSALYFCASSAGTSVHEQYFGPGTRLTVT.

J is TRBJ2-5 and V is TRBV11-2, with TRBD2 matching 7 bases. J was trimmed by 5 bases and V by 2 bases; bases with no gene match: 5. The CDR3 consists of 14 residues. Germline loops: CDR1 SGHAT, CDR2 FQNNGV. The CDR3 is CASSLMAGVETQYF. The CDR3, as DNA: TGTGCCAGCAGCTTAATGGCGGGAGTGGAGACCCAGTACTTC.

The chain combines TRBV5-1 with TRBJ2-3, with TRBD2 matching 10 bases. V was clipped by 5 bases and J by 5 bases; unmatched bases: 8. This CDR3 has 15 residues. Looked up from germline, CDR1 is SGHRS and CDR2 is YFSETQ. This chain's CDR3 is CASRLASGSVDTQYF. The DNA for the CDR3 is TGCGCCAGCAGGCTAGCTAGCGGGAGCGTAGATACGCAGTATTTT.

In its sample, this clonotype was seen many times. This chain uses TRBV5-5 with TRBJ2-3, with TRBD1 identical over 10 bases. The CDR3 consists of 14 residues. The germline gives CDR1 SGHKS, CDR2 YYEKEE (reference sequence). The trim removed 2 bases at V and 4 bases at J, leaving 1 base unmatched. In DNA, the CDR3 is TGTGCCAGCAGCTTCGGACAGGGGGCAGATACGCAGTATTTT. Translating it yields CASSFGQGADTQYF.

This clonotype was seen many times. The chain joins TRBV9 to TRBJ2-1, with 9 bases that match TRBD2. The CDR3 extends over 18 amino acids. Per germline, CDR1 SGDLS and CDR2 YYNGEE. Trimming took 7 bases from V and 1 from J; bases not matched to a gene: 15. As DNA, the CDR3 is TGTGCCAGCGCCCTGGGGCTAGCGGGACATTCTTCCTACAATGAGCAGTTCTTC. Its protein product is CASALGLAGHSSYNEQFF.

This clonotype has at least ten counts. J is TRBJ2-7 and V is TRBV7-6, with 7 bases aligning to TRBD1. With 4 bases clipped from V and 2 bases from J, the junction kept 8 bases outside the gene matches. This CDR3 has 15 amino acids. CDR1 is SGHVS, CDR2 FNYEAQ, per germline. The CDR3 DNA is TGTGCCAGCAGCTACACAGGGGTTGACCCCTACGAGCAGTACTTC. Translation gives CASSYTGVDPYEQYF.

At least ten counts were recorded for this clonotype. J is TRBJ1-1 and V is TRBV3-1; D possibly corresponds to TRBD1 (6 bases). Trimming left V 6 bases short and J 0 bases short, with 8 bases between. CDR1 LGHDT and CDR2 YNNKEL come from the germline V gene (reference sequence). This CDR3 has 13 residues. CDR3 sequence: CASSRQVNTEAFF. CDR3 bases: TGTGCCAGCAGTCGACAGGTGAACACTGAAGCTTTCTTT.

The CDR3 nucleotides are TGTGCCAGCAGCCTCAAGCGGGGGCCACCCTACGAGCAGTACTTC. Protein: CASSLKRGPPYEQYF. The V and J genes are TRBV7-2 and TRBJ2-7; 8 positions agree with TRBD2. Germline CDR1 is SGHTA and CDR2 is FQGNSA. The CDR3 runs 15 residues. J lost 2 bases, V lost 5 bases, and 8 bases had no gene match.

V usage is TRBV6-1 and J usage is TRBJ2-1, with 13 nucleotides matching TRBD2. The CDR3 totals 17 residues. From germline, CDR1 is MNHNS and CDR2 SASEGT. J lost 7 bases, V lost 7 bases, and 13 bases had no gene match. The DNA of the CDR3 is TGTGCCAGCATGGGAAGGACTAGCGGGAGTTCGTTGAATGAGCAGTTCTTC. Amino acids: CASMGRTSGSSLNEQFF.

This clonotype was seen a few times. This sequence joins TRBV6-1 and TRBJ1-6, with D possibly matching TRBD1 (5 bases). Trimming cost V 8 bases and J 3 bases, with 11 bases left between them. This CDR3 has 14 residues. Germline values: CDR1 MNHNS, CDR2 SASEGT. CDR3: CASCRDGYNSPLHF. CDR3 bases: TGTGCCAGCTGCCGGGACGGCTATAATTCACCCCTCCACTTT.

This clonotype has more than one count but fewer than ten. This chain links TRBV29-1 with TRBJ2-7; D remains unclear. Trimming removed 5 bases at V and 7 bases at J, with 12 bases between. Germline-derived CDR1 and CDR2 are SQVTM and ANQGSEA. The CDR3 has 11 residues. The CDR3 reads CSVPGRLEQYF. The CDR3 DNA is TGCAGCGTTCCCGGACGGCTGGAGCAGTACTTC.

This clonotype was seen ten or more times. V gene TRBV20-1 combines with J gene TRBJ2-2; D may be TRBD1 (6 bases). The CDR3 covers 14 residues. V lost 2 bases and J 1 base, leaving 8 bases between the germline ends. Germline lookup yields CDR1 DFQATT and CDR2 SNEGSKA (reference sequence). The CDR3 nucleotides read TGCAGTGCTAGAACAGGGAAGAACACCGGGGAGCTGTTTTTT. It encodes CSARTGKNTGELFF.

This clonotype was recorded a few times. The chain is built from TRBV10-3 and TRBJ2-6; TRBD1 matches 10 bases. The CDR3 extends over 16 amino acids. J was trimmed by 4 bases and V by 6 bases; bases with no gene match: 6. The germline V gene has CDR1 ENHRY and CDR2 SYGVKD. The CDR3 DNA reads TGTGCCATCAGGTCCGGGACAGGGGTAGGGGCCAACGTCCTGACTTTC. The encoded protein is CAIRSGTGVGANVLTF.

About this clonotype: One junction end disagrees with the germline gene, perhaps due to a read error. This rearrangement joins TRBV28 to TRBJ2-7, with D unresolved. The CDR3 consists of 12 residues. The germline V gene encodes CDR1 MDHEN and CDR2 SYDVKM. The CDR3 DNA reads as TGTGCCAGCAGTTTCGCATCCTACGAGCGGTACTTC. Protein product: CASSFASYERYF.

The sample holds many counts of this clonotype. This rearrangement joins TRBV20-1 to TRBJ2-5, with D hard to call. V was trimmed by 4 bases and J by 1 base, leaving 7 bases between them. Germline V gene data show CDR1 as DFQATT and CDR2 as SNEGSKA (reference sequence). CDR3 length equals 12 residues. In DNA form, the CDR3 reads TGCAGTGCTACCGGGCCCCAAGAGACCCAGTACTTC. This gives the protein CSATGPQETQYF.

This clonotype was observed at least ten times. The CDR3 region has the DNA TGTGCCAGCAGCCAATTCCGGGACCGAGCAACTAATGAAAAACTGTTTTTT. Translating gives CASSQFRDRATNEKLFF. The J gene is TRBJ1-4, the V gene TRBV28; D is perhaps TRBD1 (5 bases). CDR1 is MDHEN and CDR2 is SYDVKM in the germline V gene. Between the trimmed V and J ends, which lost 6 bases and 0 bases, there was a span of 17 bases. CDR3 length: 17 amino acids.

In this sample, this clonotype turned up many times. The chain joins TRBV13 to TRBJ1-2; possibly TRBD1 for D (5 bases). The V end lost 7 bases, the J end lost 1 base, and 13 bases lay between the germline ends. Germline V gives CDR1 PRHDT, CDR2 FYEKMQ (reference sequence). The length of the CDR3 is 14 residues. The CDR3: CASNRDFVNYGYTF. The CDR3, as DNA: TGTGCCAGCAATAGGGACTTTGTTAACTATGGCTACACCTTC.